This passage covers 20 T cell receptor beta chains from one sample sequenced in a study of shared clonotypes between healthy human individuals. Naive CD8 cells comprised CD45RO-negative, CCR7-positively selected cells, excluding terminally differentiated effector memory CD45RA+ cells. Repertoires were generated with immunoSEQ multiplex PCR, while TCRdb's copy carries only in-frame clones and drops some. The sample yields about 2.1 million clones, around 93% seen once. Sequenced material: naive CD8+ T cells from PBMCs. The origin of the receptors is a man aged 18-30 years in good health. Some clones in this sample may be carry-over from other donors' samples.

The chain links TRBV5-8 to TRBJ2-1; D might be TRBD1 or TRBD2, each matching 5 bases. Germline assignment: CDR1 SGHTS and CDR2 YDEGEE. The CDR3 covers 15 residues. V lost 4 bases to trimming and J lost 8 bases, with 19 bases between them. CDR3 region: CASSPGHSSADEQFF. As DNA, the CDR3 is TGTGCCAGCAGCCCGGGGCACTCTTCAGCCGATGAGCAGTTCTTC.

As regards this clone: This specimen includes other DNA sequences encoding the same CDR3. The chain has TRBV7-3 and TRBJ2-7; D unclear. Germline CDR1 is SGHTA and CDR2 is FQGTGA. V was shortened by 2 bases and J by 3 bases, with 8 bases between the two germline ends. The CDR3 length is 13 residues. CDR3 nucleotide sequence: TGTGCCAGCAGCTTACGCAGAGGCTACGAGCAGTACTTC. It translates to CASSLRRGYEQYF.

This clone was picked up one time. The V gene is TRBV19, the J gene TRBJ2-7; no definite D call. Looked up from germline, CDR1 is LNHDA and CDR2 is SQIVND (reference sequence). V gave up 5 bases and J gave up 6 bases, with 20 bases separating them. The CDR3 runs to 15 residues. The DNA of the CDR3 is TGTGCCAGTAGTGTAACTGGTATAGGACGTTCCGAGCAGTACTTC. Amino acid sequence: CASSVTGIGRSEQYF.

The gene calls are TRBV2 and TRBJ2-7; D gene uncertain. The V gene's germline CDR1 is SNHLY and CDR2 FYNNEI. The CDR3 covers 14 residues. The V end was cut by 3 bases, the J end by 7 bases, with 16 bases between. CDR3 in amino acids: CASSEWGSAREQYF. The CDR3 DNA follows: TGTGCCAGCAGTGAGTGGGGATCGGCTCGGGAGCAGTACTTC.

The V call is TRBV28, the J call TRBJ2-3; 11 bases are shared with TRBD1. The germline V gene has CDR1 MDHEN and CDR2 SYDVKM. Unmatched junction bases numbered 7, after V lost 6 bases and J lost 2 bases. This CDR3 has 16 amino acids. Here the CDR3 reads CASSFPGQGVTDTQYF. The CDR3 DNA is TGTGCCAGCAGCTTTCCGGGACAGGGGGTCACAGATACGCAGTATTTT.

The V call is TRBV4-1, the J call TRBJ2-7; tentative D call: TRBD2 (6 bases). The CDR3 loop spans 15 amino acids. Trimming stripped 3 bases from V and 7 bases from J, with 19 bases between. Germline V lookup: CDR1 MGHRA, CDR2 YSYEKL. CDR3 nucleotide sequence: TGCGCCAGCAGCCAGGCCGACTGGCGGGACGGGGAGCAGTACTTC. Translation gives CASSQADWRDGEQYF.

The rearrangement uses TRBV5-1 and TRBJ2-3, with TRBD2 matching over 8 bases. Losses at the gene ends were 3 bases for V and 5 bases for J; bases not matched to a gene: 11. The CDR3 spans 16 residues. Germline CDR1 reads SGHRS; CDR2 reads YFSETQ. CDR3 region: CASSWPGGDSVDTQYF. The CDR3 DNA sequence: TGCGCCAGCAGCTGGCCCGGGGGGGATTCCGTAGATACGCAGTATTTT.

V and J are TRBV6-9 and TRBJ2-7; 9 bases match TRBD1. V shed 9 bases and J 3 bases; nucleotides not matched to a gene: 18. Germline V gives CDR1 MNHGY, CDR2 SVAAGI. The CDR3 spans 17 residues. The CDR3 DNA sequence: TGTGCCAGGAAACCTCACTTCTCCGGACAGGGGAGCTACGAGCAGTACTTC. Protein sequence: CARKPHFSGQGSYEQYF.

CDR3 loop: CATSSNTGLAGGSTDTQYF. In DNA, the CDR3 is TGTGCCACCAGCAGCAATACCGGACTAGCGGGAGGCAGCACAGATACGCAGTATTTT. V is TRBV15 and J is TRBJ2-3; TRBD2 aligns across 14 bases. J was trimmed by 0 bases and V by 3 bases; bases with no gene match: 8. Germline V lookup: CDR1 LNHNV, CDR2 YYDKDF (reference sequence). The CDR3 consists of 19 residues.

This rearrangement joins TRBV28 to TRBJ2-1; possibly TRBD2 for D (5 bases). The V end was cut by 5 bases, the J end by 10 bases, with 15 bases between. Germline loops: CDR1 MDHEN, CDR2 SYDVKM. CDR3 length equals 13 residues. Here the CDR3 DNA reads TGTGCCAGCAGTCCCCCTAGCCTAAGGGAGCAGTTCTTC. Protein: CASSPPSLREQFF.

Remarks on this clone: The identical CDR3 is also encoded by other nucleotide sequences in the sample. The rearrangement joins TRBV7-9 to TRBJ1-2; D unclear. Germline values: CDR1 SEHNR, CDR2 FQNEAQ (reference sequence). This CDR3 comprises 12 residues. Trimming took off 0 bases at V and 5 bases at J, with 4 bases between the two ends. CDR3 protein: CASSLAAYGYTF. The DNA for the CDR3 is TGTGCCAGCAGCTTAGCAGCTTATGGCTACACCTTC.

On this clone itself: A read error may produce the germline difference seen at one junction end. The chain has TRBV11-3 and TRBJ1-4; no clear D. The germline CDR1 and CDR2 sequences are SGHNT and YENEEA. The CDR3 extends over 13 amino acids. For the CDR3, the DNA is TGTGCCAGCAGCATAGACCCTAATGAAAAACTGTTTTTT. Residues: CASSIDPNEKLFF.

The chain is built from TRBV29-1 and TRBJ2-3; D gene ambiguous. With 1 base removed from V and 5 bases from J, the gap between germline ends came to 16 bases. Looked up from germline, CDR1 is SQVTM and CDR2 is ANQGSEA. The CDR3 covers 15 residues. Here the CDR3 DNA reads TGCAGCGTTGAAGTGAGGCAGGACGGGCGAGATACGCAGTATTTT. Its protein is CSVEVRQDGRDTQYF.

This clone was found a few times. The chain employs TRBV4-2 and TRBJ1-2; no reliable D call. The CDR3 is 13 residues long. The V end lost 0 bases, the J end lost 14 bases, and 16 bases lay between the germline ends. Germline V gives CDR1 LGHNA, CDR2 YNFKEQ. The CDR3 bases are TGTGCCAGCAGCCAAGATGGTAGGCGCCCGAGAACCTTC. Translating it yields CASSQDGRRPRTF.

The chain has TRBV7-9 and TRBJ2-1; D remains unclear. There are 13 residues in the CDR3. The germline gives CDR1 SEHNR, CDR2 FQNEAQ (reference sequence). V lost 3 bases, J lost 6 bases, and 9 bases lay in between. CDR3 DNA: TGTGCCAGCAGCTTGGTGTACAGCAATGAGCAGTTCTTC. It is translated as CASSLVYSNEQFF.

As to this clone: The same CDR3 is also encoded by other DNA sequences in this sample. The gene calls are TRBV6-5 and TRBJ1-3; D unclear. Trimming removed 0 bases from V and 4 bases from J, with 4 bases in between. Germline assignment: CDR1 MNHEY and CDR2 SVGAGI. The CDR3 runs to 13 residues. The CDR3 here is CASSYSEGNTIYF. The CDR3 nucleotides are TGTGCCAGCAGTTACTCAGAGGGAAACACCATATATTTT.

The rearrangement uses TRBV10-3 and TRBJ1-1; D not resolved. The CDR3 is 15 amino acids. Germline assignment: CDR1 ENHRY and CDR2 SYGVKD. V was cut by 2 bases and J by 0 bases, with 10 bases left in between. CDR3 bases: TGTGCCATCAGTGAGGGTACAGAGATGAACACTGAAGCTTTCTTT. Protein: CAISEGTEMNTEAFF.

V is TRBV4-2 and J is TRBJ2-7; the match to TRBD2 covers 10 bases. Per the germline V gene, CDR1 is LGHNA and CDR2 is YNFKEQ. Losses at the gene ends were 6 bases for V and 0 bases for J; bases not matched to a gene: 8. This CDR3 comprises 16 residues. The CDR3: CASRATSGASSYEQYF. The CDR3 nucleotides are TGTGCCAGCAGAGCAACTAGCGGGGCTAGCTCCTACGAGCAGTACTTC.

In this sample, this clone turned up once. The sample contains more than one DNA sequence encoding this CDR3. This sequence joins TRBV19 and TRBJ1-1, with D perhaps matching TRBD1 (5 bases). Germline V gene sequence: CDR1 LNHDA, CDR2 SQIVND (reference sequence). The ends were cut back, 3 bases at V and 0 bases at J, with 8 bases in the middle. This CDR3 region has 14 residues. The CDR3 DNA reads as TGTGCCAGTAGTATGGCAGGGCTGAACACTGAAGCTTTCTTT. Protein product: CASSMAGLNTEAFF. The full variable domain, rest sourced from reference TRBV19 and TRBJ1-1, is DGGITQSPKYLFRKEGQNVTLSCEQNLNHDAMYWYRQDPGQGLRLIYYSQIVNDFQKGDIAEGYSVSREKKESFPLTVTSAQKNPTAFYLCASSMAGLNTEAFFGQGTRLTVV.

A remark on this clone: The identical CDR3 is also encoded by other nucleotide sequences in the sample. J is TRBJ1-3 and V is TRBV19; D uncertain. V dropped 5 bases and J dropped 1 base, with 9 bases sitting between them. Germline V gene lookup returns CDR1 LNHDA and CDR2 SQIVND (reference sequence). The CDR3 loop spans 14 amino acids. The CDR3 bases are TGTGCCAGTAGTTGGAGAGGATCTGGAAACACCATATATTTT. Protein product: CASSWRGSGNTIYF.